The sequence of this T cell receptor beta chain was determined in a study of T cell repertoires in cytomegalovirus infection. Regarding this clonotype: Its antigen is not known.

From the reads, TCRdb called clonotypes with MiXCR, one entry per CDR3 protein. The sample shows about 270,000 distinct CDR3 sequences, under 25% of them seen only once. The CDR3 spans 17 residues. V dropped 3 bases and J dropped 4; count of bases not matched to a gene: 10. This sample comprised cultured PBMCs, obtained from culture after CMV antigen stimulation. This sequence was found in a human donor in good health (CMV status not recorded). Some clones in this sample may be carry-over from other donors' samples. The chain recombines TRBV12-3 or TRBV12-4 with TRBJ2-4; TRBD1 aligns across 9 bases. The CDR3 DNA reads TGTGCCAGCAGTTTTGGGGAAGGACAGGGGAGAAAAAACATTCAGTACTTC. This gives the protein CASSFGEGQGRKNIQYF.